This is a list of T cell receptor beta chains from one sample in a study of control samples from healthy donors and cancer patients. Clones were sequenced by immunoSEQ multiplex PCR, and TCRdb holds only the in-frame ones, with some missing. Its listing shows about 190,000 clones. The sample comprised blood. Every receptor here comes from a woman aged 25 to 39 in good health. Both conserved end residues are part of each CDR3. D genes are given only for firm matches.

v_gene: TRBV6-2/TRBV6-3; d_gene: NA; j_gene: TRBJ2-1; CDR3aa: CASSYSTSALYNEQFF; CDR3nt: TGTGCCAGCAGTTACTCGACCAGCGCCCTCTACAATGAGCAGTTCTTC
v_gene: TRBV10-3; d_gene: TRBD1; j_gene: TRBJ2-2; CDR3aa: CAIYDRGKNTGELFF; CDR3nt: TGTGCCATATACGACAGGGGGAAAAACACCGGGGAGCTGTTTTTT
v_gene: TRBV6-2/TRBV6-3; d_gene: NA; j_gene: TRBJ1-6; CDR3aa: CASSYFTQAGNSPLHF; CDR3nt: TGTGCCAGCAGTTACTTTACCCAGGCCGGGAATTCACCCCTCCACTTT
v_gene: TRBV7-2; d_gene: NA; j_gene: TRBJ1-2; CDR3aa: CASSPFLDPGYTF; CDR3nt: TGTGCCAGCAGCCCATTCTTGGACCCAGGCTACACCTTC
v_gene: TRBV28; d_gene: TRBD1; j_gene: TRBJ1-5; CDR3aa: CASTGQINQPQHF; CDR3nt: TGTGCCAGCACGGGACAGATTAATCAGCCCCAGCATTTT
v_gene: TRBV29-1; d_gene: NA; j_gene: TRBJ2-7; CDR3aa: CSVQDTLSFEQYF; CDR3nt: TGCAGCGTGCAGGACACCCTTAGTTTCGAGCAGTACTTC
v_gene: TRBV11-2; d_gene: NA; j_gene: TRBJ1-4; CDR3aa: CASSTWTEINEKLFF; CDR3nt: TGTGCCAGCAGCACTTGGACAGAGATTAATGAAAAACTGTTTTTT
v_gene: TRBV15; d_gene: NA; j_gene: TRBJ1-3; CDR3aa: CATSSPSSGNTIYF; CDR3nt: TGTGCCACCAGCAGTCCGAGCTCTGGAAACACCATATATTTT
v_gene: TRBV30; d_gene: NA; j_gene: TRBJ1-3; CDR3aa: CAWSGGLGGNTIYF; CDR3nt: TGTGCCTGGTCCGGAGGGTTGGGAGGAAACACCATATATTTT
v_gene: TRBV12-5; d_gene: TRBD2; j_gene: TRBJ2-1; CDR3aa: CASGLVLPLIERGRRGGNEQFF; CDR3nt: TGTGCTAGTGGTTTGGTACTCCCTCTAATTGAGCGGGGGAGGCGGGGCGGCAATGAGCAGTTCTTC
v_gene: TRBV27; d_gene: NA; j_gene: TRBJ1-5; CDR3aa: CASRPGGARQPQHF; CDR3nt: TGTGCCAGCAGACCCGGGGGGGCGAGGCAGCCCCAGCATTTT
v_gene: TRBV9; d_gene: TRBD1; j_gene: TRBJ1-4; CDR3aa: CASSVEWDREGEEKLFF; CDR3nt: TGTGCCAGCAGCGTAGAATGGGACAGGGAGGGTGAAGAAAAACTGTTTTTT
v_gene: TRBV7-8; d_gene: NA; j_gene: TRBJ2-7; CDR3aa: CASSKGLDEQYF; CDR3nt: TGTGCCAGCAGCAAGGGACTTGACGAGCAGTACTTC
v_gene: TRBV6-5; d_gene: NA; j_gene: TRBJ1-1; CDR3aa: CASGRQPLVNTEAFF; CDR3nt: TGTGCCAGCGGACGACAGCCCCTCGTGAACACTGAAGCTTTCTTT
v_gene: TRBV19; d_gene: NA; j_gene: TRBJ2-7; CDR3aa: CASSSNPGRYEQYF; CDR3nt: TGTGCCAGTAGTAGTAACCCAGGGCGGTACGAGCAGTACTTC
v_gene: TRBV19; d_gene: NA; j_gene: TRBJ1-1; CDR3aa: CASSLGGGTEAFF; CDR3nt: TGTGCCAGTAGTTTGGGGGGGGGCACTGAAGCTTTCTTT
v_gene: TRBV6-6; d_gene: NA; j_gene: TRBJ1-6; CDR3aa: CASSYGKQSYNSPLHF; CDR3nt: TGTGCCAGCAGTTACGGAAAACAGTCGTATAATTCACCCCTCCACTTT
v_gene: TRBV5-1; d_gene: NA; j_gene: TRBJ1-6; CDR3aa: CASSFREGGNSPLHF; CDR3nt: TGCGCCAGCAGCTTTCGTGAAGGGGGGAATTCACCCCTCCACTTT
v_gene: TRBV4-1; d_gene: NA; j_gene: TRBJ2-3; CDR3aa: CASSQVGGDGDTQYF; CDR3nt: TGCGCCAGCAGCCAAGTAGGAGGGGATGGAGATACGCAGTATTTT
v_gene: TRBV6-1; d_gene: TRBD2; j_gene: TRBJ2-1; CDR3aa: CASSDQASGGYTNNEQFF; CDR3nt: TGTGCCAGCAGTGATCAGGCTAGCGGGGGGTATACTAACAATGAGCAGTTCTTC
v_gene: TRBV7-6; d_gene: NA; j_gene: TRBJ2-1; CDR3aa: CASSAGTSQRGQFF; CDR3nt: TGTGCCAGCAGCGCCGGGACTTCCCAAAGGGGGCAGTTCTTC
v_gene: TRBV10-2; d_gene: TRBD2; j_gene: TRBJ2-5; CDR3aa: CATRTSGEETQYF; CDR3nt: TGCGCCACCCGGACTAGCGGGGAAGAGACCCAGTACTTC
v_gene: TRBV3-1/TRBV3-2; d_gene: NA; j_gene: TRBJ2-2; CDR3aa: CASSPLVGTMAGELFF; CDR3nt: TGTGCCAGCAGCCCCCTAGTGGGGACGATGGCCGGGGAGCTGTTTTTT
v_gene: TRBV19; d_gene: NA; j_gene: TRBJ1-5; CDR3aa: CASTRGLLSNQPQHF; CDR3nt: TGTGCCAGTACCCGAGGGCTCTTAAGCAATCAGCCCCAGCATTTT
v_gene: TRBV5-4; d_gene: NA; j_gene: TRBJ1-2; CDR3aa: CASRYGGTNYGYTF; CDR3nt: TGTGCCAGCAGATACGGGGGAACTAACTATGGCTACACCTTC
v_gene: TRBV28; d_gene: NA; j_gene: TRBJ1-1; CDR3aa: CASSFVTEAFF; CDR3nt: TGTGCCAGCAGTTTTGTTACTGAAGCTTTCTTT
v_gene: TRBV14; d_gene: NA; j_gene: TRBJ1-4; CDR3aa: CASSQVQGRNEKLFF; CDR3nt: TGTGCCAGCAGCCAAGTGCAGGGGCGTAATGAAAAACTGTTTTTT
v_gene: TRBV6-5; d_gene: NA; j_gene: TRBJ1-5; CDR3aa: CASSYGGVSNQPQHF; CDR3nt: TGTGCCAGCAGTTACGGGGGGGTTAGCAATCAGCCCCAGCATTTT
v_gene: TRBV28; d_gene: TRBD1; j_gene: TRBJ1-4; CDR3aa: CASSSRDSATNEKLFF; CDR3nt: TGTGCCAGCAGTTCCCGGGACAGTGCAACTAATGAAAAACTGTTTTTT
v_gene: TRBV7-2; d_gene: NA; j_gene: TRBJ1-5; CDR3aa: CASSLTQVYAQPQHF; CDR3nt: TGTGCCAGCAGCTTAACGCAGGTCTATGCTCAGCCCCAGCATTTT
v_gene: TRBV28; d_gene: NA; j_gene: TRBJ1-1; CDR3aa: CASASVPEAFF; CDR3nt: TGTGCCAGCGCCTCTGTTCCTGAAGCTTTCTTT
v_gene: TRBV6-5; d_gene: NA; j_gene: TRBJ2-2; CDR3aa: CASRRQALFTGELFF; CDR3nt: TGTGCCAGCCGCAGACAGGCCCTCTTCACCGGGGAGCTGTTTTTT
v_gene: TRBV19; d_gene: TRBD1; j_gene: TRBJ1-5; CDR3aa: CASSWDSSNQPQHF; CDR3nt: TGTGCCAGTAGTTGGGACAGTAGCAATCAGCCCCAGCATTTT
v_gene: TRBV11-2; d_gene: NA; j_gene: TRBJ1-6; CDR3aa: CASSLDRFYNSPLHF; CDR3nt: TGTGCCAGCAGCCTAGACAGGTTTTATAATTCACCCCTCCACTTT
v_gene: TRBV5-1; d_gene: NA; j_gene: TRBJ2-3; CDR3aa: CASRPGTTDTQYF; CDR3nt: TGCGCCAGCAGACCTGGAACAACAGATACGCAGTATTTT
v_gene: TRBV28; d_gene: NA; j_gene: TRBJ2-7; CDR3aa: CASTHSYEQYF; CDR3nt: TGTGCCAGCACCCATTCCTACGAGCAGTACTTC
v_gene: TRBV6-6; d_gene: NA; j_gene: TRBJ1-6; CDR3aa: CASSSFVSSPLHF; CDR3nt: TGTGCCAGCAGTTCCTTTGTATCCTCACCCCTCCACTTT
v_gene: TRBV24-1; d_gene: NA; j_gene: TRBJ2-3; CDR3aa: CATSDRPGTFISTDTQYF; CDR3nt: TGTGCCACCAGTGACCGTCCCGGGACATTTATAAGCACAGATACGCAGTATTTT
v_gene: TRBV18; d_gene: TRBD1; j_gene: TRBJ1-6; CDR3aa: CASSPRTGAADSPLHF; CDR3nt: TGTGCCAGCTCACCGAGGACAGGGGCCGCCGATTCACCCCTCCACTTT
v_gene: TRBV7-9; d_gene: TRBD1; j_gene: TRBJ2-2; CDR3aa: CASSSGLTGGNTGELFF; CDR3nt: TGTGCCAGCAGCTCGGGATTAACAGGGGGGAACACCGGGGAGCTGTTTTTT
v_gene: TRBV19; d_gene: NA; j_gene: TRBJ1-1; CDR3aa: CASSISAAPPAEAFF; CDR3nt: TGTGCCAGTAGTATAAGCGCAGCACCTCCGGCTGAAGCTTTCTTT
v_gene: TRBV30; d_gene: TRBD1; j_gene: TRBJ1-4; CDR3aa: CAWSYNRGGEKLFF; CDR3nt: TGTGCCTGGAGTTATAACAGGGGGGGAGAAAAACTGTTTTTT
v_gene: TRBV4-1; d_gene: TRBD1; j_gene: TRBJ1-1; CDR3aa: CASSRTSGQSTEAFF; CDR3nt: TGCGCCAGCAGCCGAACGTCGGGACAGTCAACTGAAGCTTTCTTT
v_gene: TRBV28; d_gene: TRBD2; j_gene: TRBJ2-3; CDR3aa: CASSLGGAGTDTQYF; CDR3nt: TGTGCCAGCAGCCTCGGGGGGGCAGGCACAGATACGCAGTATTTT
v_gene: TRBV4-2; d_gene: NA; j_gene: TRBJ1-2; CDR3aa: CASSQATSFNYGYTF; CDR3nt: TGTGCCAGCAGCCAAGCAACATCTTTTAACTATGGCTACACCTTC
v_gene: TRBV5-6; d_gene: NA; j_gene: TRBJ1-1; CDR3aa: CASSLGGTSAEAFF; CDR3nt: TGTGCCAGCAGCTTGGGGGGGACGAGCGCTGAAGCTTTCTTT
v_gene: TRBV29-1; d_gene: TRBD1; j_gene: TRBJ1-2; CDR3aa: CSVDDRGEDGYTF; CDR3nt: TGCAGCGTGGATGACAGGGGCGAAGATGGCTACACCTTC
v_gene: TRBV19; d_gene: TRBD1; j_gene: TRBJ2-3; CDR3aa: CASSRLGQSLKDTQYF; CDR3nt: TGTGCCAGTAGCCGACTGGGACAGTCATTAAAGGATACGCAGTATTTT